These 23 T cell receptor beta chains were sequenced from one sample in a study of cytomegalovirus exposure and HLA in healthy donors (dated by TCRdb to about 2017). The library came from the immunoSEQ multiplex PCR assay. For the multiplex PCR, a mixture combining 60 forward primers for TCR Vbeta segments and 13 reverse primers for TCR Jbeta segments was used. Drawn from immuneACCESS, this table holds only the in-frame rearrangements with V and J called that TCRdb kept. Clones are partly lost; checked studies trace under half to an unresolved V gene and leave the rest unexplained. Recorded for this sample are 70,000 to 90,000 clones; 60% to 75% of them occurred a single time. Of the sample, less than 25% falls within the top ten clones. The sample taken for sequencing was PBMCs. These receptors all stem from a middle-aged man in good health and CMV-seropositive.

This clone was counted between two and nine times. The rearrangement links TRBV27 to TRBJ2-1, with 8 bases aligning to TRBD2. Germline assignment: CDR1 MNHEY and CDR2 SMNVEV (reference sequence). The CDR3 has 12 amino acids. The V gene end was trimmed by 8 bases and the J gene end by 9 bases; junction bases not matched to a gene: 6. CDR3 sequence (DNA): TGTGCCAGCGCACTCGGGACTAGTGAGCAGTTCTTC. Amino acid sequence: CASALGTSEQFF.

The V call is TRBV7-8, the J call TRBJ1-5; D is undetermined. The CDR3 sequence is 14 residues long. CDR1 and CDR2 (germline): SGHVS, FQNEAQ. V was clipped by 5 bases and J by 2 bases, with 10 bases between them. CDR3: CASSAGLGNQPQHF. The CDR3 DNA sequence: TGTGCCAGCAGCGCAGGTTTAGGCAATCAGCCCCAGCATTTT.

This clone was found a few times. This chain links TRBV27 with TRBJ2-7; no definite D call. This CDR3 comprises 12 residues. Germline V gene sequence: CDR1 MNHEY, CDR2 SMNVEV (reference sequence). Trimming took off 5 bases at V and 4 bases at J, with 9 bases between the two ends. CDR3 protein: CASSPPGYEQYF. In nucleotides, the CDR3 is TGTGCCAGCAGTCCCCCGGGTTACGAGCAGTACTTC.

Comments on this clone: At one of its ends the junction is not consistent with the germline gene, which may arise from a read error. The chain employs TRBV6-1 and TRBJ1-5; D is perhaps TRBD1 (5 bases). The CDR3 sequence is 17 residues long. Germline loops: CDR1 MNHNS, CDR2 SASEGT. In DNA form, the CDR3 reads TGTGCCAGCAGAGAAGGGAGCGGACTAGGGGGCAATCAGCCCCAGCATTTT. It encodes CASREGSGLGGNQPQHF.

The V call is TRBV10-3, the J call TRBJ1-2; TRBD1 matches 9 bases. CDR1 and CDR2 from the germline V gene are ENHRY and SYGVKD. V lost 5 bases, J lost 5 bases, and 6 bases stayed unmatched. The CDR3 runs to 14 residues. The chain's CDR3 is CAISQTGGAYGYTF. In DNA, the CDR3 is TGTGCCATCAGTCAGACAGGGGGGGCTTATGGCTACACCTTC.

The chain is built from TRBV13 and TRBJ2-2; a possible D gene is TRBD1 (6 bases). Trimming took 7 bases from V and 6 from J, leaving 15 bases between them. Germline values: CDR1 PRHDT, CDR2 FYEKMQ (reference sequence). This CDR3 is built from 14 residues. The CDR3 coding sequence is TGTGCCAGCACCTACAGGGCGGATTCCGGGGAGCTGTTTTTT. Its protein is CASTYRADSGELFF.

The chain has TRBV5-8 and TRBJ1-2; D is unresolved. This CDR3 spans 13 amino acids. The germline V gene encodes CDR1 SGHTS and CDR2 YDEGEE. V shed 5 bases and J shed 8 bases, with 16 bases lying between them. DNA for the CDR3: TGTGCCAGCAGTCCGTCCCCGCGGGCGGGCTACACCTTC. Translation: CASSPSPRAGYTF.

The chain couples TRBV5-1 to TRBJ1-2, with D uncertain. From germline, CDR1 is SGHRS and CDR2 YFSETQ. V dropped 5 bases and J dropped 2 bases, with 10 bases sitting between them. The CDR3 is 13 residues long. DNA of the CDR3: TGCGCCAGCAGGCGCGAAACGAACTATGGCTACACCTTC. It specifies CASRRETNYGYTF.

This clone was seen more than once but under ten times. The chain couples TRBV28 to TRBJ1-6; D is uncertain. Trimming left V 5 bases short and J 10 bases short, with 15 bases between. Looked up from germline, CDR1 is MDHEN and CDR2 is SYDVKM. The CDR3 is made up of 14 amino acids. The CDR3 loop reads CASSPPYQRSPLHF. DNA for the CDR3: TGTGCCAGCAGTCCACCCTACCAGCGATCACCCCTCCACTTT. The variable domain in full, with the rest retrieved from reference TRBV28 and TRBJ1-6, is DVKVTQSSRYLVKRTGEKVFLECVQDMDHENMFWYRQDPGLGLRLIYFSYDVKMKEKGDIPEGYSVSREKKERFSLILESASTNQTSMYLCASSPPYQRSPLHFGNGTRLTVT.

This chain uses TRBV7-9 with TRBJ1-5, with D possibly matching TRBD1 (6 bases). Germline V gene sequence: CDR1 SEHNR, CDR2 FQNEAQ (reference sequence). The germline V and J ends were trimmed by 4 bases and 7 bases, with 8 bases remaining between them. The CDR3 covers 12 residues. Here the CDR3 reads CASSWDMQPQHF. The CDR3 DNA is TGTGCCAGCAGCTGGGACATGCAGCCCCAGCATTTT.

The sample holds one count of this clone. The rearrangement links TRBV4-2 to TRBJ2-7; 8 positions agree with TRBD1. V was pared by 4 bases and J by 2 bases, with 7 bases of the junction left unmatched. Germline assignment: CDR1 LGHNA and CDR2 YNFKEQ. The CDR3 is 15 residues long. The CDR3 loop reads CASSPDREEAYEQYF. CDR3 in DNA: TGTGCCAGCAGCCCGGACAGGGAGGAGGCCTACGAGCAGTACTTC.

This sequence joins TRBV29-1 and TRBJ2-7; the match to TRBD1 covers 9 bases. The CDR3 runs 13 residues. In germline, CDR1 is SQVTM, CDR2 ANQGSEA. The V segment lost 6 bases and the J segment 6 bases; nucleotides outside the gene matches: 9. The CDR3 DNA sequence: TGCAGCGTAATGGGACAGGGAGGTTTCGAGCAGTACTTC. The encoded protein is CSVMGQGGFEQYF.

This chain links TRBV25-1 with TRBJ2-7; D may be TRBD1 (5 bases). From germline, CDR1 is MGHDK and CDR2 SYGVNS. CDR3 size: 13 residues. V gave up 6 bases and J gave up 4 bases, with 13 bases separating them. Written as DNA, the CDR3 is TGTGCCAGCAGAGAAACAGGATATTACGAGCAGTACTTC. Translated, it gives CASRETGYYEQYF.

The chain links TRBV11-2 to TRBJ2-5; D possibly corresponds to TRBD1 (5 bases). The CDR3 runs 13 residues. Trimming removed 6 bases at V and 5 bases at J, with 13 bases between. CDR1 is SGHAT, CDR2 FQNNGV, per germline. CDR3: CASSLGARETQYF. As DNA, the CDR3 is TGTGCCAGCAGTCTAGGGGCCCGGGAGACCCAGTACTTC.

This chain uses TRBV11-3 with TRBJ2-7, with D possibly being TRBD1 (6 bases). Trimming left V 6 bases short and J 2 bases short, with 17 bases between. Germline-derived CDR1 and CDR2 are SGHNT and YENEEA. The CDR3 totals 15 residues. The CDR3 DNA is TGTGCCAGCAGTCAGAGGGGGAAGGGGGCCTACGAGCAGTACTTC. Translation gives CASSQRGKGAYEQYF.

The chain uses TRBV4-2 and TRBJ1-3; D unclear. The length of the CDR3 is 17 residues. V shed 0 bases and J shed 8 bases, with 20 bases lying between them. Germline CDR1 reads LGHNA; CDR2 reads YNFKEQ. As DNA, the CDR3 is TGTGCCAGCAGCCAAGATCAGCGGACTCTTTATGGGGACACCATATATTTT. Its protein product is CASSQDQRTLYGDTIYF.

The rearrangement uses TRBV7-2 and TRBJ1-2; 7 bases fit TRBD1. The ends lost 1 base at V and 4 bases at J; junction bases unmatched: 6. The CDR3 extends over 15 amino acids. The germline gives CDR1 SGHTA, CDR2 FQGNSA. CDR3 sequence reads: CASSLEQGRSYGYTF. The CDR3 DNA reads as TGTGCCAGCAGCTTAGAACAGGGGCGAAGCTATGGCTACACCTTC.

This chain connects TRBV27 to TRBJ1-2; 9 bases align to TRBD1. This CDR3 has 14 residues. CDR1 and CDR2 from the germline V gene are MNHEY and SMNVEV (reference sequence). Losses at the gene ends were 4 bases for V and 5 bases for J; bases not matched to a gene: 5. Here the CDR3 reads CASSWTGARYGYTF. Written as DNA, the CDR3 is TGTGCCAGCAGTTGGACAGGGGCGAGGTATGGCTACACCTTC.

This sequence joins TRBV7-2 and TRBJ2-2; a weak D match, TRBD1 (5 bases). The CDR3 sequence is 15 residues long. V lost 7 bases and J lost 1, with 13 bases in between. Germline loops: CDR1 SGHTA, CDR2 FQGNSA. CDR3 nucleotides: TGTGCCAGCACGAACCTAGGACAGAACACCGGGGAGCTGTTTTTT. This translates into CASTNLGQNTGELFF.

The rearrangement links TRBV21-1 to TRBJ1-2; TRBD1 is the table's D call, not checked against the DNA. TRBV21-1 is flagged as a pseudogene. There are 16 residues in the CDR3. Here the CDR3 reads CASRIDQEPKIYGYTF. In DNA form, the CDR3 reads TGTGCCAGCAGGATAGATCAGGAACCCAAAATCTATGGCTACACCTTC.

The V and J genes are TRBV7-6 and TRBJ1-6, with D perhaps matching TRBD1 (5 bases). The V gene lost 1 base and the J gene lost 7 bases, with 8 bases spanning the gap. The CDR3 has 14 amino acids. Germline lookup yields CDR1 SGHVS and CDR2 FNYEAQ. CDR3 in DNA: TGTGCCAGCAGCTTAGGGACAACCAATTCACCCCTCCACTTT. Residues: CASSLGTTNSPLHF.

The chain uses TRBV28 and TRBJ1-2; 7 nucleotides line up with TRBD1. The V segment lost 6 bases and the J segment 4 bases; nucleotides outside the gene matches: 20. Germline V gives CDR1 MDHEN, CDR2 SYDVKM. This CDR3 is built from 18 residues. The CDR3 loop is CASRSGGMGQQLGYGYTF. The CDR3 DNA reads as TGTGCCAGCAGGAGTGGGGGCATGGGACAGCAACTAGGCTATGGCTACACCTTC.

The chain couples TRBV11-2 to TRBJ2-7; D is unclear. V dropped 5 bases and J dropped 1 base, with 6 bases sitting between them. CDR3 size: 12 residues. From germline, CDR1 is SGHAT and CDR2 FQNNGV. In DNA, the CDR3 is TGTGCCAGCAGCCAAACATCCTACGAGCAGTACTTC. Residues: CASSQTSYEQYF.